One and the same sample provided the 3 T cell receptor beta chains below, sequenced in a study of early T cells in non-severe SARS-CoV-2 infection. TCRdb called the 5' RACE reads again in MiXCR, with one record for every CDR3 protein. The sample yields around 61,000 distinct CDR3 sequences, roughly a tenth seen once. The sequenced material came from whole blood. The receptors derive from an adult who was a healthcare worker with PCR-confirmed SARS-CoV-2 infection or an uninfected control (not recorded which).

There are many counts of this clonotype. The genes are TRBV11-2 and TRBJ2-1; 8 nucleotides align to TRBD2. J gave up 4 bases and V 5 bases, and 10 bases lay outside the gene matches. CDR1 and CDR2 (germline): SGHAT, FQNNGV. This CDR3 comprises 16 residues. The CDR3 here is CASSPSGGPLYNEQFF. The CDR3 nucleotides read TGTGCCAGCAGCCCCTCGGGAGGGCCCCTATACAATGAGCAGTTCTTC. Full variable domain (missing parts from reference TRBV11-2 and TRBJ2-1): EAGVAQSPRYKIIEKRQSVAFWCNPISGHATLYWYQQILGQGPKLLIQFQNNGVVDDSQLPKDRFSAERLKGVDSTLKIQPAKLEDSAVYLCASSPSGGPLYNEQFFGPGTRLTVL.

V gene TRBV7-8 combines with J gene TRBJ2-2; D ambiguous. CDR1 SGHVS and CDR2 FQNEAQ come from the germline V gene. The CDR3 loop spans 17 amino acids. V dropped 1 base and J dropped 3 bases, with 15 bases sitting between them. CDR3 DNA: TGTGCCAGCAGCTTAGAACGGGTTCTTTCGTACACCGGGGAGCTGTTTTTT. Protein sequence: CASSLERVLSYTGELFF.

Many counts were recorded for this clonotype. This sequence joins TRBV6-2 or TRBV6-3 and TRBJ1-5; no clear D gene. Per germline, CDR1 MNHEY and CDR2 SVGEGT. V was trimmed by 8 bases and J by 5 bases, leaving 10 bases between them. The CDR3 runs to 12 residues. CDR3 sequence: CASGPVDQPQHF. CDR3 coding DNA: TGTGCCAGCGGCCCGGTCGATCAGCCCCAGCATTTT.